Below, 28 T cell receptor beta chains from the same sample are listed, as sequenced in a study of T cells in narcolepsy. TCRdb keeps only in-frame clones here, not all; method: immunoSEQ multiplex PCR. Among fewer than 30,000 clones listed, roughly 85% were seen once. The source material was memory (CD45RA-) CD4+ T cells from blood. The receptors stem from a human donor in good health.

The CDR3 reads CASSYGGANNQPQHF. CDR3 bases: TGTGCCAGCAGTTACGGGGGAGCCAACAATCAGCCCCAGCATTTT. The chain has TRBV6-5 and TRBJ1-5; weak D call: TRBD1 (5 bases). V gave up 2 bases and J gave up 3 bases, with 11 bases separating them. The CDR3 covers 15 residues. Germline V gene lookup returns CDR1 MNHEY and CDR2 SVGAGI.

The chain links TRBV7-2 to TRBJ2-1; unclear D gene. V was cut by 5 bases and J by 0 bases, with 17 bases left in between. In germline, CDR1 is SGHTA, CDR2 FQGNSA. This CDR3 is built from 17 residues. CDR3 DNA: TGTGCCAGCAGCCCCATGGTATTCGGAAGCTCCTACAATGAGCAGTTCTTC. Translated, it gives CASSPMVFGSSYNEQFF.

This chain uses TRBV4-2 with TRBJ2-3; D may correspond to TRBD1 or TRBD2 (5 bases each). V gave up 1 base and J gave up 9 bases, with 14 bases separating them. CDR1 LGHNA and CDR2 YNFKEQ come from the germline V gene. The CDR3 sequence is 14 residues long. This chain's CDR3 is CASSQGGSGRTQYF. The DNA for the CDR3 is TGTGCCAGCAGCCAAGGGGGGTCGGGGCGAACGCAGTATTTT.

This clone was counted once. The chain is built from TRBV28 and TRBJ2-1; 10 nucleotides line up with TRBD1. The junction had 9 bases not matched to a gene; V was cut back by 3 bases and J by 13 bases. Germline CDR1 is MDHEN and CDR2 is SYDVKM. The length of the CDR3 is 14 residues. CDR3 DNA: TGTGCCAGCAGTTTGGACAGGGGGGGGTTTGGTCAGTTCTTC. As protein: CASSLDRGGFGQFF.

This clone was found once. At the DNA level, this CDR3 is encoded by other sequences in the same sample as well. The rearrangement joins TRBV29-1 to TRBJ1-2; a weak D match, TRBD1 (5 bases). Deletions cut 4 bases from V and 4 bases from J, with 16 bases between. CDR3 length: 14 residues. CDR1 SQVTM and CDR2 ANQGSEA come from the germline V gene. CDR3 sequence reads: CSVAPGGVGYGYTF. CDR3 DNA: TGCAGCGTTGCGCCCGGGGGGGTGGGCTATGGCTACACCTTC.

The V call is TRBV5-4, the J call TRBJ2-1; 7 positions match TRBD2. The CDR3 has 15 residues. Germline values: CDR1 SGHNT, CDR2 YYREEE (reference sequence). Losses at the gene ends were 4 bases for V and 4 bases for J; bases not matched to a gene: 8. CDR3 DNA sequence: TGTGCCAGCAGCCCTGCTAGCGGATCTTACAATGAGCAGTTCTTC. It translates to CASSPASGSYNEQFF.

The V call is TRBV6-5, the J call TRBJ2-7; 9 bases align to TRBD2. Losses at the gene ends were 2 bases for V and 4 bases for J; bases not matched to a gene: 3. Germline CDR1 MNHEY, CDR2 SVGAGI. The CDR3 is 14 amino acids. The CDR3 DNA is TGTGCCAGCAGTTACGGCGGGAGGGGGTACGAGCAGTACTTC. It encodes CASSYGGRGYEQYF.

This chain uses TRBV7-8 with TRBJ1-2; D ambiguous. The length of the CDR3 is 11 residues. In germline, CDR1 is SGHVS, CDR2 FQNEAQ. The V gene lost 5 bases and the J gene lost 8 bases, with 9 bases spanning the gap. CDR3 bases: TGTGCCAGCAGCCAGGAGGAGGGCTACACCTTC. Encoded protein: CASSQEEGYTF.

The CDR3 loop reads CASSLTRTRGSGFYEQYF. The CDR3 DNA is TGCGCCAGCAGCTTGACCCGGACAAGGGGTAGCGGGTTCTACGAGCAGTACTTC. The V and J genes are TRBV5-1 and TRBJ2-7; 7 bases are shared with TRBD2. Losses at the gene ends were 1 base for V and 3 bases for J; bases not matched to a gene: 16. The germline CDR1 and CDR2 sequences are SGHRS and YFSETQ. This CDR3 comprises 18 residues.

The chain carries TRBV7-2 and TRBJ2-7; D may be TRBD1 (6 bases). The CDR3 contains 13 residues. V was shortened by 4 bases and J by 3 bases, with 10 bases between the two germline ends. Looked up from germline, CDR1 is SGHTA and CDR2 is FQGNSA. The CDR3: CASSSLQGYEQYF. The CDR3 bases are TGTGCCAGCAGCTCACTACAGGGCTACGAGCAGTACTTC. Using reference TRBV7-2 and TRBJ2-7 for the parts outside the CDR3, the full variable domain is GAGVSQSPSNKVTEKGKDVELRCDPISGHTALYWYRQSLGQGLEFLIYFQGNSAPDKSGLPSDRFSAERTGGSVSTLTIQRTQQEDSAVYLCASSSLQGYEQYFGPGTRLTVT.

V usage is TRBV28 and J usage is TRBJ1-4; a weak D match, TRBD1 (5 bases). Trimming removed 4 bases from V and 4 bases from J, with 10 bases in between. From germline, CDR1 is MDHEN and CDR2 SYDVKM. The CDR3 is 14 residues long. The CDR3 sequence: CASSSREFNEKLFF. In DNA, the CDR3 is TGTGCCAGCAGTTCCAGGGAATTTAATGAAAAACTGTTTTTT. The variable domain in full, completed from reference TRBV28 and TRBJ1-4, reads DVKVTQSSRYLVKRTGEKVFLECVQDMDHENMFWYRQDPGLGLRLIYFSYDVKMKEKGDIPEGYSVSREKKERFSLILESASTNQTSMYLCASSSREFNEKLFFGSGTQLSVL.

This clone was observed a few times. This chain uses TRBV7-9 with TRBJ1-1; tentatively, D is TRBD1 (5 bases). With 2 bases removed from V and 5 bases from J, the gap between germline ends came to 12 bases. This CDR3 has 14 amino acids. Per germline, CDR1 SEHNR and CDR2 FQNEAQ (reference sequence). The CDR3 reads CASSLSRGGTEAFF. CDR3 sequence (DNA): TGTGCCAGCAGCTTATCCCGGGGGGGGACTGAAGCTTTCTTT.

This chain links TRBV11-3 with TRBJ2-5; possibly TRBD1 for D (8 bases). V was clipped by 5 bases and J by 2 bases, with 18 bases between them. The CDR3 covers 16 residues. Germline V gene lookup returns CDR1 SGHNT and CDR2 YENEEA. The CDR3, as DNA: TGTGCCAGCAGCGAACAGGGGGGGGATAGACAAGAGACCCAGTACTTC. It yields the protein CASSEQGGDRQETQYF.

Here the CDR3 DNA reads TGTGCCACCAGCAGAGCTGGGACAGGGCCCTCACGGCCCCAGCATTTT. It specifies CATSRAGTGPSRPQHF. V gene TRBV15 combines with J gene TRBJ1-5; 9 positions match TRBD1. The CDR3 is 16 residues long. Germline CDR1 reads LNHNV; CDR2 reads YYDKDF (reference sequence). J lost 9 bases, V lost 1 base, and 10 bases had no gene match.

J is TRBJ2-3 and V is TRBV7-9; 7 bases fit TRBD1. The CDR3 is 15 residues long. V was clipped by 9 bases and J by 4 bases; unmatched bases: 13. The V gene's germline CDR1 is SEHNR and CDR2 FQNEAQ (reference sequence). The CDR3 is CASSGSTGSADTQYF. The CDR3 DNA follows: TGTGCCAGTTCTGGCTCGACAGGGTCCGCAGATACGCAGTATTTT. The variable domain in full, with the rest retrieved from reference TRBV7-9 and TRBJ2-3, is DTGVSQNPRHKITKRGQNVTFRCDPISEHNRLYWYRQTLGQGPEFLTYFQNEAQLEKSRLLSDRFSAERPKGSFSTLEIQRTEQGDSAMYLCASSGSTGSADTQYFGPGTRLTVL.

The chain joins TRBV4-2 to TRBJ1-2, with D possibly TRBD1 on 6 matching bases. Germline V gene lookup returns CDR1 LGHNA and CDR2 YNFKEQ. Trimming removed 3 bases at V and 5 bases at J, with 16 bases between. The CDR3 is made up of 15 amino acids. This chain's CDR3 is CASSQARDTPYGYTF. DNA of the CDR3: TGTGCCAGCAGCCAGGCCCGGGACACCCCTTATGGCTACACCTTC.

The chain couples TRBV15 to TRBJ1-2; tentative D call: TRBD1 (6 bases). The V end lost 7 bases, the J end lost 2 bases, and 11 bases lay between the germline ends. The length of the CDR3 is 13 residues. The germline V gene encodes CDR1 LNHNV and CDR2 YYDKDF (reference sequence). CDR3 in DNA: TGTGCCACCAACCGGGGACACAACTATGGCTACACCTTC. This codes for CATNRGHNYGYTF.

The chain employs TRBV27 and TRBJ1-1; possible D gene TRBD1, 5 bases. Germline CDR1 reads MNHEY; CDR2 reads SMNVEV (reference sequence). Trimming took off 3 bases at V and 4 bases at J, with 15 bases between the two ends. The CDR3 runs 15 residues. CDR3 in DNA: TGTGCCAGCAGTTTTTTGTCCGTGGGGGGCACTGAAGCTTTCTTT. Residues: CASSFLSVGGTEAFF.

The chain employs TRBV28 and TRBJ1-2, with TRBD1 matching 7 bases. V lost 2 bases to trimming and J lost 0 bases; unmatched junction nucleotides: 3. Germline values: CDR1 MDHEN, CDR2 SYDVKM. The CDR3 runs 15 residues. CDR3 sequence: CASSLGGTANYGYTF. CDR3 nucleotides: TGTGCCAGCAGTTTAGGGGGGACAGCTAACTATGGCTACACCTTC.

The chain carries TRBV29-1 and TRBJ1-5; no clear D. Germline V gene sequence: CDR1 SQVTM, CDR2 ANQGSEA. V dropped 4 bases and J dropped 5 bases, with 12 bases sitting between them. This CDR3 contains 13 residues. The CDR3 DNA sequence: TGCAGCGTTGCCCCACAGCTTGATCAGCCCCAGCATTTT. The encoded protein is CSVAPQLDQPQHF.

The genes are TRBV13 and TRBJ2-3; the D is unclear. The V gene lost 0 bases and the J gene lost 2 bases, with 9 bases spanning the gap. CDR3 length: 15 residues. Germline V gene lookup returns CDR1 PRHDT and CDR2 FYEKMQ (reference sequence). CDR3 in DNA: TGTGCCAGCAGCTTAGGAAACGGGTACACAGATACGCAGTATTTT. The encoded protein is CASSLGNGYTDTQYF.

Only one count was recorded for this clone. The CDR3 coding sequence is TGCGCCAGCAGCTTACCCACAAGCGGCCGCACAGATACGCAGTATTTT. Translating gives CASSLPTSGRTDTQYF. The chain employs TRBV5-1 and TRBJ2-3; D may be TRBD2 (5 bases). Germline V gene lookup returns CDR1 SGHRS and CDR2 YFSETQ. This CDR3 spans 16 amino acids. V was pared by 2 bases and J by 1 base, with 14 bases between.

The rearrangement joins TRBV5-1 to TRBJ2-3; D not certain. Looked up from germline, CDR1 is SGHRS and CDR2 is YFSETQ. V was clipped by 0 bases and J by 0 bases, with 11 bases between them. The CDR3 runs to 16 residues. The CDR3 region is CASSLGGSTSTDTQYF. CDR3 in DNA: TGCGCCAGCAGCTTGGGCGGATCGACTAGCACAGATACGCAGTATTTT.

J is TRBJ2-7 and V is TRBV7-2, with 10 bases that match TRBD1. Trimming removed 5 bases from V and 4 bases from J; junction bases left unmatched: 8. The CDR3 spans 15 residues. Germline CDR1 and CDR2: SGHTA and FQGNSA. CDR3 DNA sequence: TGTGCCAGCAGCCCCCTTGGGACAGGGGAATACGAGCAGTACTTC. It translates to CASSPLGTGEYEQYF.

V and J are TRBV7-2 and TRBJ2-7; 8 bases agree with TRBD1. The germline CDR1 and CDR2 sequences are SGHTA and FQGNSA. CDR3 length: 15 amino acids. V shed 2 bases and J 1 base; nucleotides not matched to a gene: 4. The CDR3 nucleotides read TGTGCCAGCAGCTTAAACAGGGGGTCATCCTACGAGCAGTACTTC. Protein sequence: CASSLNRGSSYEQYF.

This clone was recorded only once. The chain employs TRBV6-5 and TRBJ1-5, with unresolved D. Per the germline V gene, CDR1 is MNHEY and CDR2 is SVGAGI. This CDR3 is 15 amino acids long. V lost 6 bases to trimming and J lost 0 bases, with 12 bases between them. The CDR3 bases are TGTGCCAGCAGCGCCGAGGCAGCTAGCAATCAGCCCCAGCATTTT. Its translation is CASSAEAASNQPQHF.

The chain is built from TRBV28 and TRBJ2-1; 7 bases line up with TRBD1. Germline trimming cut 8 bases from V and 2 bases from J; bases unmatched to any gene: 9. Germline loops: CDR1 MDHEN, CDR2 SYDVKM. The CDR3 loop spans 15 amino acids. The CDR3 sequence: CASLSLGTAYNEQFF. In DNA form, the CDR3 reads TGTGCCAGCTTATCCCTCGGGACAGCCTACAATGAGCAGTTCTTC.

The chain joins TRBV4-1 to TRBJ2-1; D ambiguous. Looked up from germline, CDR1 is MGHRA and CDR2 is YSYEKL. The germline V and J ends were trimmed by 0 bases and 5 bases, with 11 bases remaining between them. This CDR3 has 15 residues. The CDR3 sequence is CASSQDWGLNNEQFF. CDR3 nucleotides: TGCGCCAGCAGCCAAGATTGGGGATTGAACAATGAGCAGTTCTTC.